The clone carrying this TCR beta chain was observed a handful of times. The target antigen is unknown. This record comes from a study of vaccination and CD4 T cells after COVID-19. In the study overall: Participants were vaccinated with two doses, given as either BNT162b2 or mRNA-1273 vaccine. Study-wide points: It was found that, in convalescent patients, 304 of 307 vaccine-specific clones were spike mono-reactive.

Documented treatment: approximately nine-day PBMC culture with coronavirus spike peptide pools or control peptides (ViraFEST assay). Gathered ahead of the COVID-19 pandemic (2011-2018) were the CD4+ T cells of the unexposed donor. Cultured CD4+ T cell DNA underwent sequencing with the Oncomine TCR Beta short-read assay. The authors extracted genomic DNA from cultured CD4+ T cells. Via MiXCR, TCRdb re-called the PCR reads, giving one row per CDR3 protein. The profile shows 8,500 to 9,000 distinct CDR3 sequences, 45% of them singletons. This CDR3 has 18 amino acids. The V and J ends lost 6 bases and 3 bases, in that order; junction bases with no gene match: 13. Per germline, CDR1 MDHEN and CDR2 SYDVKM.

This sequence joins TRBV28 and TRBJ2-3; 12 nucleotides match TRBD1. This receptor was taken from a human donor in good health. The sequenced material came from CD4+ T cells from blood, cultured in vitro. The CDR3 sequence is CASSSRGRDRGRTDTQYF. In nucleotides, the CDR3 is TGTGCCAGCAGCTCTAGGGGTCGGGACAGGGGGCGAACAGATACGCAGTATTTT.